These 32 T cell receptor beta chains originate from one sample sequenced in a study of regulatory T cells in long-lasting Graves disease. Through Arm-PCR of CDR3 regions and iRepertoire HTBI primers, TCR beta libraries were built. From the multiplex PCR reads, TCRdb called clonotypes with MiXCR, one entry per CDR3 protein. The sample includes about 470,000 distinct CDR3 sequences, about a fifth of them seen just once. The sample's time point: persistent/refractory GD, antithyroid drugs over 5 years with positive TRAb. The TCR library was made from RNA that had been extracted from PBMCs in TRIzol. The sample here was peripheral blood mononuclear cells (PBMCs), taken when the disease was refractory, from a patient treated with antithyroid drugs. Receptor source: a female donor with Graves disease.

The CDR3 protein is CASSEREVHEQYF. The CDR3 region has the DNA TGTGCCAGCAGTGAGCGGGAGGTGCACGAGCAGTACTTC. The chain is built from TRBV6-1 and TRBJ2-7, with 8 bases fitting TRBD2. V was pared by 3 bases and J by 5 bases, with 3 bases of the junction left unmatched. The CDR3 consists of 13 residues. Germline V lookup: CDR1 MNHNS, CDR2 SASEGT.

This clonotype appeared many times. The rearrangement joins TRBV28 to TRBJ2-4, with D maybe TRBD1 (6 bases). Trimming removed 6 bases from V and 1 base from J, with 10 bases in between. The V gene's germline CDR1 is MDHEN and CDR2 SYDVKM. The CDR3 totals 14 residues. DNA of the CDR3: TGTGCCAGCAGAGATAGGGGGGCCAAAAACATTCAGTACTTC. It yields the protein CASRDRGAKNIQYF. Looking up the rest from reference TRBV28 and TRBJ2-4 gives the full variable domain: DVKVTQSSRYLVKRTGEKVFLECVQDMDHENMFWYRQDPGLGLRLIYFSYDVKMKEKGDIPEGYSVSREKKERFSLILESASTNQTSMYLCASRDRGAKNIQYFGAGTRLSVL.

The V and J genes are TRBV20-1 and TRBJ2-7; no clear D gene. The CDR3 loop spans 10 amino acids. The germline V gene has CDR1 DFQATT and CDR2 SNEGSKA (reference sequence). V lost 6 bases and J lost 3, with 6 bases in between. The CDR3: CSAGNYEQYF. The CDR3 DNA reads TGCAGTGCGGGCAACTACGAGCAGTACTTC.

The sample holds many counts of this clonotype. The chain employs TRBV12-3 or TRBV12-4 and TRBJ2-5; D uncertain. This CDR3 is built from 13 residues. V was shortened by 6 bases and J by 5 bases, with 13 bases between the two germline ends. CDR3: CASSLNPRETQYF. CDR3 DNA: TGTGCCAGCAGCCTGAATCCCCGGGAGACCCAGTACTTC.

The sample holds a few counts of this clonotype. The gene calls are TRBV5-8 and TRBJ2-7, with 7 bases that match TRBD2. Per the germline V gene, CDR1 is SGHTS and CDR2 is YDEGEE. The CDR3 has 16 residues. V shed 1 base, J shed 3 bases, and the junction held 10 bases outside the gene matches. CDR3 in amino acids: CASSLSDGTTGYEQYF. The DNA for the CDR3 is TGTGCCAGCAGCTTGTCCGACGGGACTACTGGCTACGAGCAGTACTTC.

A remark on this clonotype: This sequence may be a read error, since a much larger clone differs from it by one base. The V call is TRBV2, the J call TRBJ2-2, with D possibly matching TRBD1 (6 bases). The CDR3 spans 14 residues. Germline values: CDR1 SNHLY, CDR2 FYNNEI. CDR3 bases: TGTGTCAGCAGAGGACAGCTGAACACCGGGGAGCTGTTTTTT. Protein product: CVSRGQLNTGELFF.

In regard to this clonotype: With a much larger clone just one base away, this may be a read error. This sequence joins TRBV3-1 and TRBJ2-5; D gene uncertain. V dropped 1 base and J dropped 1 base, with 16 bases sitting between them. Germline values: CDR1 LGHDT, CDR2 YNNKEL (reference sequence). This CDR3 is 17 amino acids long. This chain's CDR3 is CASSQGIRSRAQETQYF. Written as DNA, the CDR3 is TGTGCCAGCAGCCAAGGAATCAGGTCTCGGGCCCAAGAGACCCAGTACTTC.

About this clonotype: This may be a read error, as it is one base from a much larger clone. The chain joins TRBV11-2 to TRBJ2-7; TRBD1 aligns across 8 bases. This CDR3 has 15 amino acids. CDR1 is SGHAT and CDR2 is FQNNGV in the germline V gene. CDR3 sequence: CASSPGTGETYERYF. The CDR3 bases are TGTGCCAGCAGCCCTGGGACAGGCGAAACCTACGAGCGGTACTTC.

The CDR3 protein is CSARRTGNRYEQYF. CDR3 DNA: TGCAGTGCTAGACGGACGGGGAACCGCTACGAGCAGTACTTC. The chain combines TRBV20-1 with TRBJ2-7, with a tentative D call TRBD2 (5 bases). CDR1 DFQATT and CDR2 SNEGSKA come from the germline V gene (reference sequence). The V end was cut by 2 bases, the J end by 3 bases, with 14 bases between. The CDR3 contains 14 residues.

This clonotype was detected many times. The rearrangement uses TRBV28 and TRBJ2-7; a possible D gene is TRBD2 (6 bases). The CDR3 has 13 amino acids. Germline assignment: CDR1 MDHEN and CDR2 SYDVKM. V gave up 7 bases and J gave up 3 bases, with 13 bases separating them. This CDR3 reads CASIGTLNYEQYF. CDR3 DNA sequence: TGTGCCAGCATCGGGACTCTAAACTACGAGCAGTACTTC.

Comments on this clonotype: A much larger clone lies one base from this, so it may be a read error. This rearrangement joins TRBV3-1 to TRBJ2-5; TRBD2 matches 7 bases. This CDR3 has 14 residues. Germline V CDR1 and CDR2: LGHDT, YNNKEL (reference sequence). CDR3 amino acids: CVSSPRTREETQYF. The CDR3 nucleotides are TGTGTCAGCAGCCCCCGGACTAGGGAGGAGACCCAGTACTTC.

This CDR3 is CASSPWEGHFFSGSTYEQYF. Here the CDR3 DNA reads TGTGCCAGCAGCCCATGGGAGGGTCATTTCTTCAGCGGATCTACCTACGAGCAGTACTTC. The genes are TRBV7-6 and TRBJ2-7, with 7 bases identical to TRBD2. Trimming at V came to 5 bases and at J to 2 bases, leaving 24 bases not matched to a gene. Germline V CDR1 and CDR2: SGHVS, FNYEAQ. CDR3 size: 20 residues.

Ten or more counts support this clonotype. J is TRBJ2-7 and V is TRBV11-2; tentatively, D is TRBD1 (5 bases). V lost 5 bases to trimming and J lost 0 bases, with 11 bases between them. Germline-derived CDR1 and CDR2 are SGHAT and FQNNGV. The CDR3 totals 14 residues. The CDR3 loop is CASSRTQNSYEQYF. The CDR3 DNA reads as TGTGCCAGCAGCCGGACACAAAACTCCTACGAGCAGTACTTC. The full variable domain, its missing parts supplied by reference TRBV11-2 and TRBJ2-7, is EAGVAQSPRYKIIEKRQSVAFWCNPISGHATLYWYQQILGQGPKLLIQFQNNGVVDDSQLPKDRFSAERLKGVDSTLKIQPAKLEDSAVYLCASSRTQNSYEQYFGPGTRLTVT.

The table lists this clonotype with a few counts. The V and J genes are TRBV7-9 and TRBJ1-4; 9 bases line up with TRBD1. The CDR3 sequence is 15 residues long. Unmatched junction bases numbered 8, after V lost 5 bases and J lost 7 bases. Germline V lookup: CDR1 SEHNR, CDR2 FQNEAQ (reference sequence). CDR3 sequence (DNA): TGTGCCAGCAGCATGTTGACAGGGGGAGCTGAAAAACTGTTTTTT. It specifies CASSMLTGGAEKLFF.

The chain employs TRBV5-1 and TRBJ2-7; D is undetermined. The CDR3 is 15 residues long. Trimming left V 5 bases short and J 0 bases short, with 15 bases between. CDR1 is SGHRS and CDR2 is YFSETQ in the germline V gene. The chain's CDR3 is CASRVIPGPSYEQYF. CDR3 sequence (DNA): TGCGCCAGCAGAGTTATCCCAGGACCCTCCTACGAGCAGTACTTC.

This clonotype was recorded a few times. J is TRBJ2-5 and V is TRBV5-1; 9 bases match TRBD1. The CDR3 length is 15 residues. The germline CDR1 and CDR2 sequences are SGHRS and YFSETQ. The V segment lost 4 bases and the J segment 2 bases; nucleotides outside the gene matches: 6. CDR3 DNA: TGCGCCAGCAGCCCTGGGACAGGGCCTCAAGAGACCCAGTACTTC. Translation gives CASSPGTGPQETQYF.

The chain is built from TRBV28 and TRBJ2-5; the match to TRBD1 covers 8 bases. CDR1 is MDHEN, CDR2 SYDVKM, per germline. J was trimmed by 5 bases and V by 0 bases; bases with no gene match: 8. The CDR3 spans 16 residues. CDR3 DNA sequence: TGTGCCAGCAGTTTATGGGGGACCAGGGGGCACGAGACCCAGTACTTC. Residues: CASSLWGTRGHETQYF.

This clonotype was observed many times. V gene TRBV7-9 combines with J gene TRBJ1-1, with no clear D. V was trimmed by 7 bases and J by 5 bases, leaving 20 bases between them. The germline V gene encodes CDR1 SEHNR and CDR2 FQNEAQ (reference sequence). CDR3 length: 15 amino acids. CDR3 in amino acids: CASTTGRFEGTEAFF. In DNA form, the CDR3 reads TGTGCCAGCACCACCGGCCGGTTTGAAGGGACTGAAGCTTTCTTT.

The table lists this clonotype with many counts. This chain uses TRBV11-3 with TRBJ1-5, with D uncertain. Germline V gives CDR1 SGHNT, CDR2 YENEEA. V lost 5 bases, J lost 9 bases, and 26 bases lay in between. This CDR3 contains 17 residues. Here the CDR3 reads CASSPTPRRRIIRPQHF. CDR3 nucleotides: TGTGCCAGCAGCCCTACTCCCCGACGCAGGATTATTCGGCCCCAGCATTTT.

The table lists this clonotype with many counts. This chain joins TRBV19 and TRBJ2-7, with D perhaps matching TRBD1 (6 bases). The CDR3 totals 14 residues. The germline CDR1 and CDR2 sequences are LNHDA and SQIVND (reference sequence). V was pared by 3 bases and J by 2 bases, with 11 bases between. CDR3 bases: TGTGCCAGTAGTATGGCCAGGGGAACCTACGAGCAGTACTTC. The encoded protein is CASSMARGTYEQYF. The full variable domain, in which reference TRBV19 and TRBJ2-7 provide the parts outside the CDR3, is DGGITQSPKYLFRKEGQNVTLSCEQNLNHDAMYWYRQDPGQGLRLIYYSQIVNDFQKGDIAEGYSVSREKKESFPLTVTSAQKNPTAFYLCASSMARGTYEQYFGPGTRLTVT.

This clonotype was found a few times. The chain combines TRBV20-1 with TRBJ2-2; D call uncertain. Germline-derived CDR1 and CDR2 are DFQATT and SNEGSKA (reference sequence). The CDR3 contains 12 residues. V lost 3 bases and J lost 6, with 8 bases in between. The CDR3, as DNA: TGCAGTGCTAGCGGGCTCTCCGGGGAGCTGTTTTTT. Encoded protein: CSASGLSGELFF.

This clonotype was detected ten times or more. The CDR3 spells CASSLKTTSGRVYEQYF. The CDR3 DNA is TGTGCCAGCAGTCTCAAGACGACTAGCGGGAGAGTCTACGAGCAGTACTTC. This chain joins TRBV27 and TRBJ2-7; 12 bases are a match to TRBD2. Germline V CDR1 and CDR2: MNHEY, SMNVEV (reference sequence). CDR3 length: 17 amino acids. J was trimmed by 3 bases and V by 5 bases; bases with no gene match: 11.

This clonotype was counted at least ten times. The chain is built from TRBV11-2 and TRBJ2-7, with D uncertain. V lost 3 bases to trimming and J lost 2 bases, with 5 bases between them. This CDR3 is built from 12 residues. Per germline, CDR1 SGHAT and CDR2 FQNNGV. CDR3 in DNA: TGTGCCAGCAGCTTCGCCCCCTACGAGCAGTACTTC. It yields the protein CASSFAPYEQYF. The whole variable domain, remainder taken from reference TRBV11-2 and TRBJ2-7, is EAGVAQSPRYKIIEKRQSVAFWCNPISGHATLYWYQQILGQGPKLLIQFQNNGVVDDSQLPKDRFSAERLKGVDSTLKIQPAKLEDSAVYLCASSFAPYEQYFGPGTRLTVT.

This clonotype was recorded at least ten times. This chain uses TRBV24-1 with TRBJ2-7; 8 bases fit TRBD1. V shed 5 bases, J shed 4 bases, and the junction held 9 bases outside the gene matches. Germline CDR1 KGHDR, CDR2 SFDVKD. The CDR3 spans 15 residues. DNA for the CDR3: TGTGCCACCAGTGCCTCCGGGACAGGCCATTACGAGCAGTACTTC. Amino acids: CATSASGTGHYEQYF.

This sequence joins TRBV9 and TRBJ2-5; maybe TRBD2 (7 bases). The V end was cut by 3 bases, the J end by 4 bases, with 16 bases between. The V gene's germline CDR1 is SGDLS and CDR2 YYNGEE. CDR3 length equals 15 residues. CDR3 sequence (DNA): TGTGCCAGCAGCGCCTTTAGGGGGGGGTCAGAGACCCAGTACTTC. This encodes CASSAFRGGSETQYF. Looking up the rest from reference TRBV9 and TRBJ2-5 gives the full variable domain: DSGVTQTPKHLITATGQRVTLRCSPRSGDLSVYWYQQSLDQGLQFLIQYYNGEERAKGNILERFSAQQFPDLHSELNLSSLELGDSALYFCASSAFRGGSETQYFGPGTRLLVL.

This clonotype has at least ten counts. Germline and junction disagree at one end, which may indicate a read error. This chain uses TRBV5-1 with TRBJ1-1; D might be TRBD1 (6 bases). Germline loops: CDR1 SGHRS, CDR2 YFSETQ. This CDR3 comprises 13 residues. The CDR3 nucleotides are TGTGCCAGCAGTCCAGGGGTGAACACTGAAGCTTTCTTT. Translation: CASSPGVNTEAFF.

This clonotype was picked up many times. The chain recombines TRBV6-2 or TRBV6-3 with TRBJ1-1; TRBD1 matches at 7 bases. The CDR3 has 14 amino acids. Germline assignment: CDR1 MNHEY and CDR2 SVGEGT. Losses at the gene ends were 0 bases for V and 7 bases for J; bases not matched to a gene: 5. The CDR3 nucleotides read TGTGCCAGCAGTTACTCGCAGGGGGGGGTTGAAGCTTTCTTT. Translation gives CASSYSQGGVEAFF.

This clonotype was seen many times. The chain has TRBV2 and TRBJ2-7, with TRBD1 matching over 7 bases. V was clipped by 3 bases and J by 5 bases; unmatched bases: 4. Germline V gene lookup returns CDR1 SNHLY and CDR2 FYNNEI. The CDR3 covers 13 residues. CDR3 DNA: TGTGCCAGCAGTGAGGGCAGGGGGAACGAGCAGTACTTC. It specifies CASSEGRGNEQYF. The variable domain in full, completed from reference TRBV2 and TRBJ2-7, reads EPEVTQTPSHQVTQMGQEVILRCVPISNHLYFYWYRQILGQKVEFLVSFYNNEISEKSEIFDDQFSVERPDGSNFTLKIRSTKLEDSAMYFCASSEGRGNEQYFGPGTRLTVT.

This clonotype has ten or more counts. The chain is built from TRBV24-1 and TRBJ2-5, with D unclear. This CDR3 spans 14 amino acids. V lost 0 bases to trimming and J lost 0 bases, with 4 bases between them. Germline V gene sequence: CDR1 KGHDR, CDR2 SFDVKD. The CDR3 bases are TGTGCCACCAGTGATTTGGGAAACCAAGAGACCCAGTACTTC. This encodes CATSDLGNQETQYF.

In this sample, this clonotype turned up many times. The V gene is TRBV28, the J gene TRBJ2-7; TRBD2 aligns across 14 bases. V trimming: 4 bases; J trimming: 3 bases; junction bases outside the gene matches: 2. Per the germline V gene, CDR1 is MDHEN and CDR2 is SYDVKM. The CDR3 is made up of 15 amino acids. The CDR3 sequence: CASSWGLAGDYEQYF. CDR3 DNA: TGTGCCAGCAGTTGGGGACTAGCGGGGGACTACGAGCAGTACTTC.

This clonotype was seen many times. The V call is TRBV18, the J call TRBJ2-2; D is uncertain. This CDR3 comprises 14 residues. Trimming cost V 4 bases and J 1 base, with 7 bases left between them. Germline values: CDR1 KGHSH, CDR2 LQKENI. Here the CDR3 DNA reads TGTGCCAGCTCACTAGTAATGAACACCGGGGAGCTGTTTTTT. This translates into CASSLVMNTGELFF.

This clonotype has a count of ten or more. The V call is TRBV2, the J call TRBJ1-6; D gene ambiguous. CDR1 and CDR2 (germline): SNHLY, FYNNEI. This CDR3 is built from 13 residues. Between the trimmed V and J ends, which lost 4 bases and 8 bases, there was a span of 9 bases. CDR3 DNA: TGTGCCAGCAGTGGTTCGTGGGATTCACCCCTCCACTTT. Translated, it gives CASSGSWDSPLHF.